This TCR beta chain was observed in a study of cytomegalovirus exposure and HLA in healthy donors. Study results and limitations: A further, later analysis showed that HLA-associated TCR beta chains (compared with equally common others) were more clonally expanded. Earlier analysis found most TCR beta V segments productive about 90% or about 30% of the time. DRB1 showed the most TCR associations and HLA-C the fewest in a later analysis, as rates varied by HLA locus. Sequence variants that were highly shared formed a cluster that was likely a sequencing artifact.

About this clone: The antigen remains unidentified.

PCR involved 60 Vbeta and 13 Jbeta primers. Generated by immunoSEQ multiplex PCR, the TCRdb table keeps only in-frame clones and is missing some. The data show under 200,000 clones, around 76% seen once. The sequencing input was PBMCs. The sequence was obtained from a man between 40 and 49 years old in good health and CMV-seronegative.

The CDR3 DNA reads TGTGCCAGCAGTCCCTACCGACTAGAGGAGCAGTTCTTC. Amino acid sequence: CASSPYRLEEQFF. The rearrangement joins TRBV28 to TRBJ2-1, with D possibly being TRBD2 (6 bases). Germline CDR1 MDHEN, CDR2 SYDVKM. The CDR3 length is 13 residues. The V and J ends lost 5 bases and 10 bases respectively, with 15 bases between them.